This T cell receptor beta chain came from a study of blood T cell repertoires in COVID-19. Turning to the study itself: COVID-19 samples, acute and convalescent, were from the United States, Italy and Spain. T cells, B-cell-depleted T cells, or PBMCs supplied cDNA or gDNA.

The CDR3 is 16 amino acids. Germline V gene lookup returns CDR1 SGHAT and CDR2 FQDESV (reference sequence). Trimming cost V 1 base and J 8 bases, with 18 bases left between them. Measured with immunoSEQ multiplex PCR; TCRdb has only the in-frame clones, and not every one. The sample comprises 300,000 to 450,000 clones, more than 70% of which are singletons, and roughly 2% rests with the top ten. This clone has more than one count but fewer than ten. Individuals aged about 18 to 90 years were recruited from approximately 24 US areas. In assigning cohorts, the study relied on participant-reported clinical history.

The V gene is TRBV11-1, the J gene TRBJ2-1, with a tentative D call TRBD1 (6 bases). This TCR was recovered from a man in his forties or fifties in a cohort exposed to, infected with or recovered from COVID-19 (not recorded which). Sequencing was performed on PBMCs or T cells enriched from blood (not recorded which). The DNA for the CDR3 is TGTGCCAGCAGCTTAGAGATACAGGGAATCTTCCATGAGCAGTTCTTC. It encodes CASSLEIQGIFHEQFF.